Sequencing of this T cell receptor beta chain was carried out in a study of blood T cell repertoires in COVID-19. Across the whole study: PBMCs, B-cell-depleted T cells, or T cells were the source of the cDNA or gDNA that made up the material.

V shed 0 bases, J shed 4 bases, and the junction held 5 bases outside the gene matches. The CDR3 loop spans 16 amino acids. The germline V gene encodes CDR1 SGHDT and CDR2 YYEEEE. Measured with immunoSEQ multiplex PCR; TCRdb has only the in-frame clones, and not every one. The sample contains 86,000 or so clones, roughly 96% of which appear only once. The sequenced sample consisted of peripheral blood. The chain is built from TRBV5-6 and TRBJ2-2, with 8 bases fitting TRBD2. This TCR was sampled from a human donor with active COVID-19. The donor label of this sample is uncertain. CDR3 DNA sequence: TGTGCCAGCAGCTTGGTGCGGGGGGCCCTCACCGGGGAGCTGTTTTTT. Amino acids: CASSLVRGALTGELFF. Together with reference TRBV5-6 and TRBJ2-2, the CDR3 gives the full variable domain: DAGVTQSPTHLIKTRGQQVTLRCSPKSGHDTVSWYQQALGQGPQFIFQYYEEEERQRGNFPDRFSGHQFPNYSSELNVNALLLGDSALYLCASSLVRGALTGELFFGEGSRLTVL.